The following is a TCR beta chain sequence with its context. This specimen comes from a study of T cell responses to AZD1222 COVID-19 vaccine. The protocol was immunoSEQ multiplex PCR, while the TCRdb copy is restricted to in-frame clones and leaves out a portion. The data show over 120,000 clones, just over 90% seen once. The V end lost 3 bases, the J end lost 5 bases, and 10 bases lay between the germline ends. The CDR3 covers 14 residues. Looked up from germline, CDR1 is LGHDT and CDR2 is YNNKEL (reference sequence). The sequencing used peripheral blood, collected on day 0 of AZD1222 vaccination. The chain carries TRBV3-1 (or the pseudogene TRBV3-2) and TRBJ1-4, with a weak D call TRBD1 (5 bases). The TCR was taken from an adult in good health. CDR3 residues: CASSQGGRNEKLFF. The CDR3 region has the DNA TGTGCCAGCAGCCAGGGGGGAAGGAATGAAAAACTGTTTTTT.